This section outlines one T cell receptor (beta chain) sequence together with its context. The antigen is not known. The source of the sample is a study of T cell responses to AZD1222 COVID-19 vaccine. Broader study findings: Clonal diversity may have been underestimated, and the donors were mostly white British, with more females than males. The reported proportion of spike-specific TCRs targeting unmutated variant regions was nearly half.

CDR3 length: 17 residues. V was shortened by 3 bases and J by 5 bases, with 22 bases between the two germline ends. Germline lookup yields CDR1 SGDLS and CDR2 YYNGEE. Clones were read by immunoSEQ multiplex PCR, and TCRdb kept only the in-frame ones, dropping some. This sample carries some 170,000 clones, 92% of them seen once, and the ten largest clones take about 1.1%. This TCR came from an adult who received the AZD1222 COVID-19 vaccine. This specimen consisted of peripheral blood, obtained 28 days after the second AZD1222 dose. The chain carries TRBV9 and TRBJ2-3; the D gene could be TRBD1 or TRBD2 (5 bases each). In DNA form, the CDR3 reads TGTGCCAGCAGCGGATCCAGGGTAGTAATGGGGGTAGATACGCAGTATTTT. It codes for CASSGSRVVMGVDTQYF.